This T cell receptor (beta chain) was recovered during a study of CD8 T cells in ankylosing spondylitis (dated by TCRdb to between 2016 and 2019). Study-wide context: T cell receptor beta repertoires were profiled in healthy donors and ankylosing spondylitis patients so that disease-linked TCR variants could be found. In total, the full study cohort was made up of approximately 99 healthy donors and approximately 24 ankylosing spondylitis patients. Peripheral blood samples were taken, and synovial fluid was additionally collected from ankylosing spondylitis patients. The investigation overall reported the following: A TCR beta motif made up of fewer than 10 highly homologous amino acid variants appeared to be characteristic of blood from ankylosing spondylitis patients. The disease-linked clones showed a CD8+ phenotype and occurred at relatively low frequencies in peripheral blood. Some motif variants had previously been reported in the synovial fluid and blood of reactive arthritis patients, which suggests shared mechanisms of disease initiation. The disease-linked clones were reported as significantly enriched in matched synovial fluid samples from ankylosing spondylitis patients.

The table lists this clonotype with many counts. Its antigen is currently not known. Base quality data are lacking; no much larger clone is found one base away. The CDR3 numbers 16 residues from cysteine through phenylalanine. Only the CDR3 portion is preserved as DNA: 48 bases, with reading frame beginning at the first base. At the junction V is shortened by 6 bases and J by 0 bases, with 15 bases in between. CDR1 LGHDT and CDR2 YNNKEL are derived from the germline V gene (reference sequence). Sequencing took place on an Illumina HiSeq 2500. Quantitative 5'-RACE with molecular barcodes was used to prepare TCR beta libraries. On the authors' methods: A new computational method based on a probabilistic model of VDJ rearrangement was used to identify disease-linked TCR variants. Using fastp at Q25 and MiXCR, TCRdb reprocessed the public reads and kept productive beta chains. CDR3 protein duplicates are merged, each entry listing the most common genes and DNA. The V and J calls, along with clone size, are taken from TCRdb and not from the paper's own processing. This sample gives fewer than 250,000 distinct CDR3 sequences in total; roughly a tenth of them show up just once. The ten largest clones capture approximately 2.5% of the sample.

The specimen was blood, either unsorted or a sorted T cell fraction (not recorded which). The chain employs TRBV3-1 and TRBJ1-3; the D gene cannot be named for sure. This TCR was sampled from a male donor with ankylosing spondylitis or in good health (not recorded which). CDR3 protein: CASSFRALSSGNTIYF. The nucleotide sequence reads TGTGCCAGCAGTTTTCGGGCCCTGAGCTCTGGAAACACCATATATTTT. Joined to the reference TRBV3-1 and TRBJ1-3 proteins, this CDR3 gives the full variable domain: DTAVSQTPKYLVTQMGNDKSIKCEQNLGHDTMYWYKQDSKKFLKIMFSYNNKELIINETVPNRFSPKSPDKAHLNLHINSLELGDSAVYFCASSFRALSSGNTIYFGEGSWLTVV.